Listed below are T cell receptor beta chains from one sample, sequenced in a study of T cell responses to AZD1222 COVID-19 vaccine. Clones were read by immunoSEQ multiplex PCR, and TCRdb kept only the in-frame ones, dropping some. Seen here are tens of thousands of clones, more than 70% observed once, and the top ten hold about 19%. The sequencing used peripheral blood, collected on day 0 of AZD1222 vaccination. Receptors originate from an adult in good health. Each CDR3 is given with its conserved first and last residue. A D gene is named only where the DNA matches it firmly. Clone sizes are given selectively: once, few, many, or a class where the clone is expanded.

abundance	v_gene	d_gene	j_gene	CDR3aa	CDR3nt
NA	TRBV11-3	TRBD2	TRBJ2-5	CASSSGTSGAQETQYF	TGTGCCAGCAGCTCCGGGACTAGCGGAGCCCAAGAGACCCAGTACTTC
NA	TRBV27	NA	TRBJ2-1	CASSLQDSYNEQFF	TGTGCCAGCAGCCTCCAGGACTCGTACAATGAGCAGTTCTTC
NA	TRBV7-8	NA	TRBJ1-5	CASSARKGGVGQPQHF	TGTGCCAGCAGCGCCCGAAAAGGGGGTGTTGGGCAGCCCCAGCATTTT
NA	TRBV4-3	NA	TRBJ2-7	CASSQEGGQTYEQYF	TGCGCCAGCAGCCAAGAAGGGGGGCAAACCTACGAGCAGTACTTC
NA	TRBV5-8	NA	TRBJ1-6	CAGRWSSYNSPLHF	TGTGCCGGACGGTGGAGCTCCTATAATTCACCCCTCCACTTT
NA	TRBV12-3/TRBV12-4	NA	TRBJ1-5	CASGSMGQPQHF	TGTGCCAGCGGTTCGATGGGTCAGCCCCAGCATTTT
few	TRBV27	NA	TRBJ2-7	CASRRLDQPNSYEQYF	TGTGCCAGCCGGAGGCTCGATCAGCCAAACTCCTACGAGCAGTACTTC
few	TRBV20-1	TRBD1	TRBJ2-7	CSASGQGAGSYEQYF	TGCAGTGCTAGTGGACAGGGGGCGGGCTCCTACGAGCAGTACTTC
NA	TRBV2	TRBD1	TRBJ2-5	CASRDLTGTGYRPQYF	TGTGCCAGCAGGGATCTTACCGGGACAGGGTATCGGCCCCAGTACTTC
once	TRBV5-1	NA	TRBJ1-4	CASSLEGLSNEKLFF	TGCGCCAGCAGCTTGGAGGGGTTGAGTAATGAAAAACTGTTTTTT
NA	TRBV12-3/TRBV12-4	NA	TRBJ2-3	CASSPLYTQYF	TGTGCCAGCAGTCCCCTTTATACGCAGTATTTT
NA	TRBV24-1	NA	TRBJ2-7	CATSDSTAFGQYF	TGTGCCACCAGTGATTCGACAGCCTTTGGGCAGTACTTC
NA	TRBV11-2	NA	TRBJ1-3	CASSSLGVLRSGNTIYF	TGTGCCAGCAGCTCCCTGGGAGTTCTACGCTCTGGAAACACCATATATTTT
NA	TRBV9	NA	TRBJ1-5	CASSVTAHSNQPQHF	TGTGCCAGCAGCGTAACAGCACATAGCAATCAGCCCCAGCATTTT
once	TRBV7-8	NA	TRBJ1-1	CASSLARGGAHTEAFF	TGTGCCAGCAGCTTAGCGCGCGGGGGTGCGCACACTGAAGCTTTCTTT
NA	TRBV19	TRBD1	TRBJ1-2	CASTRQGRGGYTF	TGTGCCAGTACCCGACAGGGTCGTGGTGGCTACACCTTC
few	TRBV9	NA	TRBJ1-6	CASSVGPSTSPLHF	TGTGCCAGCAGCGTGGGACCCTCTACTTCACCCCTCCACTTT
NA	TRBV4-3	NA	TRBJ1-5	CASSQGAGSQPQHF	TGCGCCAGCAGCCAAGGGGCAGGGAGTCAGCCCCAGCATTTT
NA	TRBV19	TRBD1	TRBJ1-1	CASSPWGTVNTEAFF	TGTGCCAGTAGTCCCTGGGGGACAGTGAACACTGAAGCTTTCTTT
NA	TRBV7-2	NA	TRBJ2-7	CASSPRGGTGYEQYF	TGTGCCAGCAGCCCTAGAGGAGGAACTGGCTACGAGCAGTACTTC
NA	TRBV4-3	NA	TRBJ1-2	CASSQGLAYGYTF	TGCGCCAGCAGCCAAGGCCTGGCCTATGGCTACACCTTC
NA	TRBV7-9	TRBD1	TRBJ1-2	CASSLALQGRSDQYGYTF	TGTGCCAGCAGCTTGGCCCTACAGGGGAGGTCGGACCAGTATGGCTACACCTTC
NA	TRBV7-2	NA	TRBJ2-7	CASSALGDTSLHEQYF	TGTGCCAGCAGCGCCCTCGGGGACACCTCTCTTCACGAGCAGTACTTC
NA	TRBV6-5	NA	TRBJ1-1	CASSPLQNTEAFF	TGTGCCAGCAGTCCTCTACAGAACACTGAAGCTTTCTTT
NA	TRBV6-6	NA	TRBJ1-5	CASSYRDNQPQHF	TGTGCCAGCAGTTACAGGGACAATCAGCCCCAGCATTTT
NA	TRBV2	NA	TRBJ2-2	CASRENTVSAGELFF	TGTGCCAGCAGAGAGAACACGGTATCCGCCGGGGAGCTGTTTTTT
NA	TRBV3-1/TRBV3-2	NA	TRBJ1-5	CASSRGEVSQPQHF	TGTGCCAGCAGCCGGGGGGAAGTATCCCAGCCCCAGCATTTT
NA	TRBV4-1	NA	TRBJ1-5	CASSQEASVWGSNQPQHF	TGCGCCAGCAGCCAAGAAGCCAGCGTTTGGGGTAGCAATCAGCCCCAGCATTTT
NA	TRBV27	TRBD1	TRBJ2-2	CASSQTGTANTGELFF	TGTGCCAGCAGCCAGACCGGGACAGCGAACACCGGGGAGCTGTTTTTT